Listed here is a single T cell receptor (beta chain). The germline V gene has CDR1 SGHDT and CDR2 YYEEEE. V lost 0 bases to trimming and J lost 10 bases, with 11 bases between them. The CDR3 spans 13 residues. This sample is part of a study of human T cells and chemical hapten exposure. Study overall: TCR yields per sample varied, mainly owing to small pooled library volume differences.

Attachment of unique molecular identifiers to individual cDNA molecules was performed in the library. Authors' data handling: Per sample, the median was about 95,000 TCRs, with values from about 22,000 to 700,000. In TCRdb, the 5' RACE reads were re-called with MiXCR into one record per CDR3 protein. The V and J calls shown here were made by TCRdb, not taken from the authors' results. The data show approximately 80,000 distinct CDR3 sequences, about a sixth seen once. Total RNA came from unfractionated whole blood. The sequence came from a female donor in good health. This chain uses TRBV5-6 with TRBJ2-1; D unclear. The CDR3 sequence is CASSLARDREQFF. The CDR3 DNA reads TGTGCCAGCAGCTTGGCTAGGGATCGAGAGCAGTTCTTC. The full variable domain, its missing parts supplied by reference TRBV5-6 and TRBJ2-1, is DAGVTQSPTHLIKTRGQQVTLRCSPKSGHDTVSWYQQALGQGPQFIFQYYEEEERQRGNFPDRFSGHQFPNYSSELNVNALLLGDSALYLCASSLARDREQFFGPGTRLTVL.